One and the same sample provided the 18 T cell receptor beta chains below, sequenced in a study of blood T cell repertoires in COVID-19. The repertoire was sequenced with immunoSEQ multiplex PCR; TCRdb's copy has only in-frame clones and lacks some. The sample lists some 380,000 clones; approximately 77% were seen once. The sequenced sample consisted of peripheral blood. The receptors derive from a human donor with acute or convalescent COVID-19. The donor label of this sample is uncertain.

This clone was seen more than once but under ten times. The chain carries TRBV20-1 and TRBJ1-1; the D is unclear. V lost 3 bases and J 7 bases, leaving 6 bases between the germline ends. The germline V gene encodes CDR1 DFQATT and CDR2 SNEGSKA (reference sequence). This CDR3 has 10 amino acids. CDR3 in DNA: TGCAGTGCTAGGTCCCTTGAAGCTTTCTTT. This translates into CSARSLEAFF.

This rearrangement joins TRBV7-9 to TRBJ1-5, with unresolved D. The CDR3 covers 13 residues. Germline CDR1 and CDR2: SEHNR and FQNEAQ (reference sequence). V was shortened by 5 bases and J by 9 bases, with 14 bases between the two germline ends. The CDR3 DNA follows: TGTGCCAGCAGCCGAGAGGGCCAGCGGCCCCAGCATTTT. This codes for CASSREGQRPQHF. The full variable domain, rest sourced from reference TRBV7-9 and TRBJ1-5, is DTGVSQNPRHKITKRGQNVTFRCDPISEHNRLYWYRQTLGQGPEFLTYFQNEAQLEKSRLLSDRFSAERPKGSFSTLEIQRTEQGDSAMYLCASSREGQRPQHFGDGTRLSIL.

The chain has TRBV12-3 or TRBV12-4 and TRBJ2-7; D is uncertain. Trimming took off 5 bases at V and 0 bases at J, with 5 bases between the two ends. This CDR3 comprises 12 residues. In DNA, the CDR3 is TGTGCCAGCAGTCACGGCTCCTACGAGCAGTACTTC. Residues: CASSHGSYEQYF.

A single count supports this clone. This rearrangement joins TRBV6-6 to TRBJ1-2, with D perhaps matching TRBD1 (5 bases). From germline, CDR1 is MNHNY and CDR2 SVGAGI (reference sequence). CDR3 length: 13 amino acids. Trimming left V 6 bases short and J 3 bases short, with 11 bases between. The CDR3 spells CASRGQGYYGYTF. In nucleotides, the CDR3 is TGTGCCAGCAGAGGGCAGGGATACTATGGCTACACCTTC.

The rearrangement links TRBV2 to TRBJ2-7, with D possibly TRBD2 on 6 matching bases. Trimming took 7 bases from V and 2 from J, leaving 18 bases between them. From germline, CDR1 is SNHLY and CDR2 FYNNEI. This CDR3 has 15 residues. The CDR3 nucleotides are TGTGCCAGCATGGATTGGGGGGATCCTCCCTACGAGCAGTACTTC. This gives the protein CASMDWGDPPYEQYF. Looking up the rest from reference TRBV2 and TRBJ2-7 gives the full variable domain: EPEVTQTPSHQVTQMGQEVILRCVPISNHLYFYWYRQILGQKVEFLVSFYNNEISEKSEIFDDQFSVERPDGSNFTLKIRSTKLEDSAMYFCASMDWGDPPYEQYFGPGTRLTVT.

Note on this clone: The sample has other DNA sequences that encode this CDR3 too. The chain recombines TRBV18 with TRBJ2-1; unclear D gene. The V gene's germline CDR1 is KGHSH and CDR2 LQKENI. V was cut by 1 base and J by 5 bases, with 6 bases left in between. This CDR3 spans 13 amino acids. The CDR3 sequence is CASSPRRDNEQFF. As DNA, the CDR3 is TGTGCCAGCTCACCACGGAGAGACAATGAGCAGTTCTTC. The variable domain in full, completed from reference TRBV18 and TRBJ2-1, reads NAGVMQNPRHLVRRRGQEARLRCSPMKGHSHVYWYRQLPEEGLKFMVYLQKENIIDESGMPKERFSAEFPKEGPSILRIQQVVRGDSAAYFCASSPRRDNEQFFGPGTRLTVL.

Regarding this clone: Because it lacks the conserved phenylalanine or tryptophan at the end, this CDR3 is likely a read error. The limits of the CDR3 on the DNA are not certain, so only TCRdb's listed CDR3 is given. The chain is built from TRBV7-2 and TRBJ1-2. The CDR3 has 13 residues if both end residues are counted. Germline lookup yields CDR1 SGHTA and CDR2 FQGNSA. The CDR3 here is CASSLVRESNLLH.

The chain carries TRBV7-9 and TRBJ1-3; D gene unclear. V shed 6 bases and J shed 0 bases, with 3 bases lying between them. Germline CDR1 is SEHNR and CDR2 is FQNEAQ (reference sequence). The CDR3 runs to 12 residues. Here the CDR3 reads CASRYSGNTIYF. The CDR3 nucleotides read TGTGCCAGCAGGTACTCTGGAAACACCATATATTTT.

J is TRBJ1-2 and V is TRBV6-5; D ambiguous. This CDR3 is built from 15 residues. Looked up from germline, CDR1 is MNHEY and CDR2 is SVGAGI. Trimming removed 6 bases from V and 1 base from J, with 15 bases in between. The CDR3 here is CASSLIAARNYGYTF. The CDR3 DNA sequence: TGTGCCAGCAGCCTAATAGCGGCTCGTAACTATGGCTACACCTTC.

This rearrangement joins TRBV18 to TRBJ2-7; 9 bases agree with TRBD1. Germline V gene lookup returns CDR1 KGHSH and CDR2 LQKENI. The CDR3 consists of 17 residues. The trim removed 2 bases at V and 2 bases at J, leaving 10 bases unmatched. CDR3: CASSPFKVGQGPYEQYF. The CDR3 nucleotides read TGTGCCAGCTCACCATTTAAAGTCGGACAGGGGCCCTACGAGCAGTACTTC.

V usage is TRBV6-1 and J usage is TRBJ1-6; D uncertain. The CDR3 extends over 14 amino acids. Germline assignment: CDR1 MNHNS and CDR2 SASEGT. The V and J ends lost 3 bases and 8 bases respectively, with 11 bases between them. CDR3 residues: CASSESASYSPLHF. The DNA of the CDR3 is TGTGCCAGCAGTGAGAGCGCTTCTTATTCACCCCTCCACTTT.

This clone was detected only a few times. J is TRBJ2-3 and V is TRBV5-1; D possibly corresponds to TRBD2 (5 bases). With 2 bases removed from V and 1 base from J, the gap between germline ends came to 11 bases. The CDR3 has 15 amino acids. CDR1 is SGHRS, CDR2 YFSETQ, per germline. In DNA, the CDR3 is TGCGCCAGCAGCTTTGCAGGAGGAGGCACAGATACGCAGTATTTT. It is translated as CASSFAGGGTDTQYF.

The chain joins TRBV28 to TRBJ1-1, with 9 bases lining up with TRBD1. The V segment lost 3 bases and the J segment 5 bases; nucleotides outside the gene matches: 7. The CDR3 spans 15 residues. Germline CDR1 and CDR2: MDHEN and SYDVKM. In DNA form, the CDR3 reads TGTGCCAGCAGTTTCCTCACAGGGGGCAGGACTGAAGCTTTCTTT. Amino acid sequence: CASSFLTGGRTEAFF.

CDR3 sequence (DNA): TGTGCCAGCAGTTTCTCCGGGACAGGGGACGAAGACACCATATATTTT. Its translation is CASSFSGTGDEDTIYF. The chain couples TRBV2 to TRBJ1-3; 10 bases match TRBD1. V gave up 5 bases and J gave up 8 bases; unmatched junction bases: 12. The CDR3 sequence is 16 residues long. From germline, CDR1 is SNHLY and CDR2 FYNNEI.

V is TRBV5-1 and J is TRBJ2-3; 14 bases map to TRBD2. Germline V CDR1 and CDR2: SGHRS, YFSETQ. V dropped 3 bases and J dropped 1; count of bases not matched to a gene: 1. The CDR3 sequence is 16 residues long. The CDR3 protein is CASSWGLAGGTDTQYF. As DNA, the CDR3 is TGCGCCAGCAGCTGGGGACTAGCGGGGGGCACAGATACGCAGTATTTT.

This clone has more than one count but fewer than ten. At one of its ends the junction is not consistent with the germline gene, which may arise from a read error. The chain combines TRBV15 with TRBJ1-1; no firm D call. The V gene's germline CDR1 is LNHNV and CDR2 YYDKDF (reference sequence). There are 13 residues in the CDR3. The chain's CDR3 is CATSVEENAEAFF. The CDR3 DNA sequence: TGTGCCACCAGCGTTGAGGAGAACGCTGAAGCTTTCTTT.

This clone was counted a few times. The chain carries TRBV5-5 and TRBJ2-2, with D possibly matching TRBD1 (5 bases). Germline CDR1 and CDR2: SGHKS and YYEKEE (reference sequence). The CDR3 is 18 residues long. V lost 0 bases and J 0 bases, leaving 15 bases between the germline ends. Here the CDR3 DNA reads TGTGCCAGCAGCTTGGGGGTATTAGGGGCCTCGAACACCGGGGAGCTGTTTTTT. Residues: CASSLGVLGASNTGELFF.

At least ten counts were recorded for this clone. The CDR3 nucleotides are TGTGCCAGCAGCCAAGTCGGGGAGGGTGGCTACACCTTC. It is translated as CASSQVGEGGYTF. The chain carries TRBV3-1 (or the pseudogene TRBV3-2) and TRBJ1-2; D is unresolved. Germline-derived CDR1 and CDR2 are LGHDT and YNNKEL (reference sequence). The CDR3 totals 13 residues. V was trimmed by 1 base and J by 7 bases, leaving 10 bases between them.